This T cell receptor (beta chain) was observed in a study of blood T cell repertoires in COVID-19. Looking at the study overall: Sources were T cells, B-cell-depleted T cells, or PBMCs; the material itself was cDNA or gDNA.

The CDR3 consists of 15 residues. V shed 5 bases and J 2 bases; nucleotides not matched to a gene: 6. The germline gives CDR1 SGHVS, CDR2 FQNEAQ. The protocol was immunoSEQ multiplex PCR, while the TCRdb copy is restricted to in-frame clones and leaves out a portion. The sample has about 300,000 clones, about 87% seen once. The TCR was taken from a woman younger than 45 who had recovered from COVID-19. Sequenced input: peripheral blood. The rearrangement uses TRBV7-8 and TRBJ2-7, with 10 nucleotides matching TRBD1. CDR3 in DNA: TGTGCCAGCAGCGCCCGGGACAGGGGCCCCTACGAGCAGTACTTC. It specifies CASSARDRGPYEQYF.